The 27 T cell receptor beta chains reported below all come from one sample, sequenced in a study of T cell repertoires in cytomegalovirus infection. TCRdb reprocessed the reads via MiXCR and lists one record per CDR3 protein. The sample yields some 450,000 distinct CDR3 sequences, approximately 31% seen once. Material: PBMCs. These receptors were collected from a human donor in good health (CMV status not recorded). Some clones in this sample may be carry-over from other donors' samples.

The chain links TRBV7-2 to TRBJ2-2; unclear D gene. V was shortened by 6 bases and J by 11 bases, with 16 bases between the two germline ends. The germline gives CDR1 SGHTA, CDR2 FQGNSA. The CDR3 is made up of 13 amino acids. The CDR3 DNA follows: TGTGCCAGCAGGTCCCAGCACACCGTTGAGCTGTTTTTT. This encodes CASRSQHTVELFF.

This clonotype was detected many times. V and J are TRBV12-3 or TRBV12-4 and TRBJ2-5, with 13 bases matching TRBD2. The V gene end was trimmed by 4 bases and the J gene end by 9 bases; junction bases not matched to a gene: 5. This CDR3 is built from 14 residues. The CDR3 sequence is CASSSGLAGRAQYF. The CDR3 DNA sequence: TGTGCCAGCAGTTCGGGACTAGCGGGGCGAGCCCAGTACTTC.

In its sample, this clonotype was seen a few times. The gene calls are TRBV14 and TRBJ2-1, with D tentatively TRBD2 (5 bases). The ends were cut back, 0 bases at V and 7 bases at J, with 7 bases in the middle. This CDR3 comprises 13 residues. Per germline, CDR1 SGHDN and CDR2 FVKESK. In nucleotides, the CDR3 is TGTGCCAGCAGCCAAGAGCCGGGGAATGAGCAGTTCTTC. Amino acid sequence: CASSQEPGNEQFF. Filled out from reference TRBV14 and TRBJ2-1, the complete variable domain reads EAGVTQFPSHSVIEKGQTVTLRCDPISGHDNLYWYRRVMGKEIKFLLHFVKESKQDESGMPNNRFLAERTGGTYSTLKVQPAELEDSGVYFCASSQEPGNEQFFGPGTRLTVL.

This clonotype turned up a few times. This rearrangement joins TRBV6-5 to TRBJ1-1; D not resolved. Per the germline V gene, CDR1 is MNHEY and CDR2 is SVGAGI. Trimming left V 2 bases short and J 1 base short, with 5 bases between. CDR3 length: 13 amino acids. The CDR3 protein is CASSYVANTEAFF. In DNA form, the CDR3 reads TGTGCCAGCAGTTACGTGGCGAACACTGAAGCTTTCTTT.

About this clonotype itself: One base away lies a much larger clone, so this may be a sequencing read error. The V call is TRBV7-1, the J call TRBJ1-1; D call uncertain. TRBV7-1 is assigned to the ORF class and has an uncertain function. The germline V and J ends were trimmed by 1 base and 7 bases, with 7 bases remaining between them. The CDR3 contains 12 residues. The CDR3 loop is CASSSVRGEAFF. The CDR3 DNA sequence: TGTGCCAGCAGCTCAGTCCGGGGTGAAGCTTTCTTT.

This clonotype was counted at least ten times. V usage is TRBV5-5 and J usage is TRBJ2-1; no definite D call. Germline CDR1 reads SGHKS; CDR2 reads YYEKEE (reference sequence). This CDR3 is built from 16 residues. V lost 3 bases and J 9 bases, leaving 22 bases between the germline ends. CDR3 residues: CASSSYPTSLGSEQFF. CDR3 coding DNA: TGTGCCAGCAGCTCTTATCCCACTTCACTCGGAAGTGAGCAGTTCTTC.

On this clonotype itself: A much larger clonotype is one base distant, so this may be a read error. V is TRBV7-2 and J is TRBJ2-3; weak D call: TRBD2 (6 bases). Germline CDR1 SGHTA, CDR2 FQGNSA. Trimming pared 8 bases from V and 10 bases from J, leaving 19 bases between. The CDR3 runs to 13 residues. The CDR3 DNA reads TGTGCCAGCCGCCGTGGACTACCCTCTTCGCAGTATTTT. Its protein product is CASRRGLPSSQYF.

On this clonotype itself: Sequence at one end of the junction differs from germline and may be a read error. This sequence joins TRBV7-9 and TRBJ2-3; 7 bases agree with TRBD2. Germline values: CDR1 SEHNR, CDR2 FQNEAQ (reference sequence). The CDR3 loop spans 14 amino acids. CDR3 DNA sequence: TGTGCCAGCAGCTCGGGGGGAGGCCCAGATACGCAGTCTTTT. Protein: CASSSGGGPDTQSF.

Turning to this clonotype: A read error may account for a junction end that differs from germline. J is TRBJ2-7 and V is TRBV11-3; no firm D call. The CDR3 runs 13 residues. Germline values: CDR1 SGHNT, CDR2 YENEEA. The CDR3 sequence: CASSLALGYKQYF. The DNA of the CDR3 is TGTGCCAGCAGCTTAGCTTTGGGCTACAAGCAGTACTTC.

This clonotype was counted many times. Here the CDR3 reads CASSYRPGEDGETQYF. The CDR3 coding sequence is TGTGCCAGCAGTTACCGTCCAGGGGAGGACGGAGAGACCCAGTACTTC. The chain uses TRBV6-5 and TRBJ2-5; D tentatively fits TRBD1 or TRBD2 (6 bases each). V was trimmed by 2 bases and J by 4 bases, leaving 17 bases between them. This CDR3 is built from 16 residues. Germline V gene data show CDR1 as MNHEY and CDR2 as SVGAGI.

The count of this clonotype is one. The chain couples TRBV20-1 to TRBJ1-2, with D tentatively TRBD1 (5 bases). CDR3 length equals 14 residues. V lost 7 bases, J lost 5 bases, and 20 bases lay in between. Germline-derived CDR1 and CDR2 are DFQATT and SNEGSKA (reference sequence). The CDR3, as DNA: TGCAGTGTGCCAGATAGTTGGGGGGTTTATGGCTACACCTTC. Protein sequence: CSVPDSWGVYGYTF.

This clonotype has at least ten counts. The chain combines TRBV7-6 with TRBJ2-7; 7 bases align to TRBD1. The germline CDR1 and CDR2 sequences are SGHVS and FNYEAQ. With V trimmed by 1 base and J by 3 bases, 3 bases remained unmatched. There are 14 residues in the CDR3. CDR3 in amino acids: CASSLEGGGYEQYF. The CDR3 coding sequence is TGTGCCAGCAGCTTAGAAGGGGGCGGCTACGAGCAGTACTTC.

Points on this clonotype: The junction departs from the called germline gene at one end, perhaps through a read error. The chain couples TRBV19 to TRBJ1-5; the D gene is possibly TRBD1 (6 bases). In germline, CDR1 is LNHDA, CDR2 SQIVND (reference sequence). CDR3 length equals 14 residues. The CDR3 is CASSFLDSNHPQHF. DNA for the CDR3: TGTGCCAGTAGCTTTTTGGACAGCAATCATCCCCAGCATTTT.

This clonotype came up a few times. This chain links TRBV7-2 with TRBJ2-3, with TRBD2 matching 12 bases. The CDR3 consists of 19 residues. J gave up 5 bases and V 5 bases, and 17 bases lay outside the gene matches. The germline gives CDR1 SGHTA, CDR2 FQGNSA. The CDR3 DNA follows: TGTGCCAGCAGCCCCCACTTTTCTAGCGGGGGGGCCCGTAAAGATACGCAGTATTTT. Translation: CASSPHFSSGGARKDTQYF.

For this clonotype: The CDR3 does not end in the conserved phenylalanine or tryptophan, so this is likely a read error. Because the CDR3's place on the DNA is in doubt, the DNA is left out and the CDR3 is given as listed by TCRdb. The CDR3 reads CSARTLDRGYTL. The chain carries TRBV20-1 and TRBJ1-2. From germline, CDR1 is DFQATT and CDR2 SNEGSKA (reference sequence). The CDR3 spans 12 residues, counting both ends.

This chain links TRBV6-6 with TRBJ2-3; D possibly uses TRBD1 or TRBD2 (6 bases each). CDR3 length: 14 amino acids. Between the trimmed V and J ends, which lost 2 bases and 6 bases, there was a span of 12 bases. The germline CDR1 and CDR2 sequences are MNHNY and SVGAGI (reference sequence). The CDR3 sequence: CASSYGGRPDTQYF. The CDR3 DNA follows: TGTGCCAGCAGTTACGGGGGGCGCCCGGATACGCAGTATTTT.

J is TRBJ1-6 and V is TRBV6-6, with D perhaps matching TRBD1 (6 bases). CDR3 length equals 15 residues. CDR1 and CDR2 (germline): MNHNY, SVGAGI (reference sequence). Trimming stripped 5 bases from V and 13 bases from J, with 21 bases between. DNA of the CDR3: TGTGCCAGCAGTCACCCAGGGGCAGGGGTTCTTCCCCTCCACTTT. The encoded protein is CASSHPGAGVLPLHF.

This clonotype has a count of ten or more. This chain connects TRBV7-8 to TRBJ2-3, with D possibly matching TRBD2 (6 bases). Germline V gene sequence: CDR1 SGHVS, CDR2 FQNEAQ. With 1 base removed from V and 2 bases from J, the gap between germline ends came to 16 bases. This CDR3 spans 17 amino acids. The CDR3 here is CASSLEVEGSATDTQYF. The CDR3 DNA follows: TGTGCCAGCAGCTTAGAAGTGGAGGGTTCTGCCACAGATACGCAGTATTTT.

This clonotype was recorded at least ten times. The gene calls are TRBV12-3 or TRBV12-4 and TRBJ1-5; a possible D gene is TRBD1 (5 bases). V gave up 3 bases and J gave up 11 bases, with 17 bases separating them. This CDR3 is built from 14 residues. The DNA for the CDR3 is TGTGCCAGCAGTTTGGGGACCCAGAGAGGATCCCAGCATTTT. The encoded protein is CASSLGTQRGSQHF.

The CDR3 region is CASSPPGFGETQYF. The CDR3 region has the DNA TGTGCCAGCAGCCCCCCGGGATTTGGAGAGACCCAGTACTTC. V and J are TRBV7-6 and TRBJ2-5, with a weak D call TRBD2 (5 bases). Germline V gives CDR1 SGHVS, CDR2 FNYEAQ. V was cut by 5 bases and J by 4 bases, with 14 bases left in between. CDR3 length: 14 amino acids.

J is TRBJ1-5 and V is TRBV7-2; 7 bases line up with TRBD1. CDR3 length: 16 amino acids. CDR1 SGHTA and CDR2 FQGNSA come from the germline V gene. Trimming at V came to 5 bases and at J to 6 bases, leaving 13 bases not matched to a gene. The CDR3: CASSKRQGRGSQPQHF. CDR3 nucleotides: TGTGCCAGCAGCAAGAGACAGGGCAGAGGTTCTCAGCCCCAGCATTTT.

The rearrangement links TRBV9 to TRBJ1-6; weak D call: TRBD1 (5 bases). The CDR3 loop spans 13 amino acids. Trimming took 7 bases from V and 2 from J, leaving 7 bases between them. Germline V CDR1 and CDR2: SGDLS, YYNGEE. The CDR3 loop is CASGGAYNSPLHF. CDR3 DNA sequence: TGTGCCAGCGGGGGGGCCTATAATTCACCCCTCCACTTT.

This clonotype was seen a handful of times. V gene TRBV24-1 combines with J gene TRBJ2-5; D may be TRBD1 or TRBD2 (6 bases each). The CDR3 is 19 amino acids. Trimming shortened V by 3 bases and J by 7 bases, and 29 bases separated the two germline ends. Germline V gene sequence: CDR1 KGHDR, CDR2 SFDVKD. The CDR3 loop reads CATSDPRTGDRLGPGTQYF. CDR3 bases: TGTGCCACCAGTGATCCGCGGACGGGAGACAGGCTGGGTCCTGGGACCCAGTACTTC.

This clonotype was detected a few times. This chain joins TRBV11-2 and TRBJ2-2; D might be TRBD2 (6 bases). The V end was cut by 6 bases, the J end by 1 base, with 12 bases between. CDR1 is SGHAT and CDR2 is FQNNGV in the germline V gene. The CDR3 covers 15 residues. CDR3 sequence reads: CASRFTGVNTGELFF. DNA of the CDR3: TGTGCCAGCAGGTTTACGGGGGTGAACACCGGGGAGCTGTTTTTT.

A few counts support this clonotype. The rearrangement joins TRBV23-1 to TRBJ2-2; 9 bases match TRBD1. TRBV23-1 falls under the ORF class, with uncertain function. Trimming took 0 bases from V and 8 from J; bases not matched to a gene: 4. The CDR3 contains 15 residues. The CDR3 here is CASSQSGQGLGELFF. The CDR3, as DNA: TGCGCCAGCAGTCAATCGGGACAGGGCCTAGGGGAGCTGTTTTTT.

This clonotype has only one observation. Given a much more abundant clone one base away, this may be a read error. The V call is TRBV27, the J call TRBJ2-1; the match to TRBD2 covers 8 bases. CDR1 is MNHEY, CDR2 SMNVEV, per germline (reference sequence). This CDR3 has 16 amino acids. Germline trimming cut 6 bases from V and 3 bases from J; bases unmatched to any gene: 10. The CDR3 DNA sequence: TGTGCCAGCAGCCCTGGCGGGGGGCCGAACTACAATGAGCAGTTCTTC. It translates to CASSPGGGPNYNEQFF.

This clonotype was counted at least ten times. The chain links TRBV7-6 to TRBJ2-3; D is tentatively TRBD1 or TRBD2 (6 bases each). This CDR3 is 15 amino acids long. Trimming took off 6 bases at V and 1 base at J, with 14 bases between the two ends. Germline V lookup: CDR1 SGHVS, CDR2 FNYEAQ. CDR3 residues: CASRQRGVGTDTQYF. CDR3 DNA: TGTGCCAGCAGGCAGAGGGGGGTTGGCACAGATACGCAGTATTTT.